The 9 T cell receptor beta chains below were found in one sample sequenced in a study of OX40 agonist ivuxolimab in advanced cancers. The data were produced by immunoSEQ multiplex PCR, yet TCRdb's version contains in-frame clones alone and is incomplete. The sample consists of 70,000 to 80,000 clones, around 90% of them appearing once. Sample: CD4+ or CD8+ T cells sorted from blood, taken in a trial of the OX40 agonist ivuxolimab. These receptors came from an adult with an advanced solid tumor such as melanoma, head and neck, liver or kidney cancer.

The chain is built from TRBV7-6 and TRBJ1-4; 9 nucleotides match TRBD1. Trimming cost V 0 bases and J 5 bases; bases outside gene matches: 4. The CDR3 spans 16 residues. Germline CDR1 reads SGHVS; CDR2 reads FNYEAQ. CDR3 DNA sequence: TGTGCCAGCAGCTTAGCCCGGACAGGGGACAATGAAAAACTGTTTTTT. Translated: CASSLARTGDNEKLFF. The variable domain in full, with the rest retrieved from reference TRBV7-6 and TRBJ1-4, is GAGVSQSPRYKVTKRGQDVALRCDPISGHVSLYWYRQALGQGPEFLTYFNYEAQQDKSGLPNDRFSAERPEGSISTLTIQRTEQRDSAMYRCASSLARTGDNEKLFFGSGTQLSVL.

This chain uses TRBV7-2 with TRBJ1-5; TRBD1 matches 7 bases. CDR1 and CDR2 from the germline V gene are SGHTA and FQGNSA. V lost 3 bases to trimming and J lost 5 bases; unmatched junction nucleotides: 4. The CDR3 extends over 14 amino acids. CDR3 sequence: CASSFTGVDQPQHF. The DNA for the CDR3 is TGTGCCAGCAGCTTCACAGGGGTGGATCAGCCCCAGCATTTT.

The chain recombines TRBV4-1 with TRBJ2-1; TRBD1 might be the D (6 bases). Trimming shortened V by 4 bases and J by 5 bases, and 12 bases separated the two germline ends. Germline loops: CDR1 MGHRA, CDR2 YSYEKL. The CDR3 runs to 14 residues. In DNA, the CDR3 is TGCGCCAGCAGCCCCCAGGGGAGCGACAATGAGCAGTTCTTC. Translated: CASSPQGSDNEQFF.

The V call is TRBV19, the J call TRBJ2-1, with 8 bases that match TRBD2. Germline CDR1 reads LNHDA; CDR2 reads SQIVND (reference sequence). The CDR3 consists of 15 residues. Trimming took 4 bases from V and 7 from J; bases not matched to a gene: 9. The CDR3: CASSTDGGGANEQFF. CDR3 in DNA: TGTGCCAGTAGTACCGACGGGGGGGGCGCGAATGAGCAGTTCTTC.

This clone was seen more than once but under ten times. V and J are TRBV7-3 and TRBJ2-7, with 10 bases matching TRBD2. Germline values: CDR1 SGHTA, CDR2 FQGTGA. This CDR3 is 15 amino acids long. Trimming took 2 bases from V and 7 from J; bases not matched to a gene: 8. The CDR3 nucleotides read TGTGCCAGCAGCTTACTTCCGTCTAGCGGGAGTGAGCAGTACTTC. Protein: CASSLLPSSGSEQYF.

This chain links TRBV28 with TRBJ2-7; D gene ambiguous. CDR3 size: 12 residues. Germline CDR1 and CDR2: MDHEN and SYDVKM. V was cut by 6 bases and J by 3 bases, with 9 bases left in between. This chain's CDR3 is CASSRTFYEQYF. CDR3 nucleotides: TGTGCCAGCAGCCGAACCTTCTACGAGCAGTACTTC.

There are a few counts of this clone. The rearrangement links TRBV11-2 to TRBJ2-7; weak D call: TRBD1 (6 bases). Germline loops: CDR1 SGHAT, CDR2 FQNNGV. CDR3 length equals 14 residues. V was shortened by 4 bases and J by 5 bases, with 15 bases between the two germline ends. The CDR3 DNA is TGTGCCAGCAGCTCCTTTAGGACAGTTGACGAGCAGTACTTC. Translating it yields CASSSFRTVDEQYF.

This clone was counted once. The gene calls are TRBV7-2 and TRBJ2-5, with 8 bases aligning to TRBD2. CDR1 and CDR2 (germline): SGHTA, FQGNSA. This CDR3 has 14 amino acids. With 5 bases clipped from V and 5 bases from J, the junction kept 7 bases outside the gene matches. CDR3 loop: CASSLSGAGETQYF. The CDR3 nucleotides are TGTGCCAGCAGCCTTAGCGGGGCGGGGGAGACCCAGTACTTC. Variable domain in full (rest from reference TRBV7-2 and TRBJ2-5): GAGVSQSPSNKVTEKGKDVELRCDPISGHTALYWYRQSLGQGLEFLIYFQGNSAPDKSGLPSDRFSAERTGGSVSTLTIQRTQQEDSAVYLCASSLSGAGETQYFGPGTRLLVL.

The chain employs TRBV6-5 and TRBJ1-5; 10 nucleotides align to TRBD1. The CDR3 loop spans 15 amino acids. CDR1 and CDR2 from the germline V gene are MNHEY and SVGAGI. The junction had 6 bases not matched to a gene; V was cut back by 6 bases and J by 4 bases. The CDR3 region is CASSPTGGGNQPQHF. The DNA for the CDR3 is TGTGCCAGCAGCCCGACAGGGGGCGGAAATCAGCCCCAGCATTTT.